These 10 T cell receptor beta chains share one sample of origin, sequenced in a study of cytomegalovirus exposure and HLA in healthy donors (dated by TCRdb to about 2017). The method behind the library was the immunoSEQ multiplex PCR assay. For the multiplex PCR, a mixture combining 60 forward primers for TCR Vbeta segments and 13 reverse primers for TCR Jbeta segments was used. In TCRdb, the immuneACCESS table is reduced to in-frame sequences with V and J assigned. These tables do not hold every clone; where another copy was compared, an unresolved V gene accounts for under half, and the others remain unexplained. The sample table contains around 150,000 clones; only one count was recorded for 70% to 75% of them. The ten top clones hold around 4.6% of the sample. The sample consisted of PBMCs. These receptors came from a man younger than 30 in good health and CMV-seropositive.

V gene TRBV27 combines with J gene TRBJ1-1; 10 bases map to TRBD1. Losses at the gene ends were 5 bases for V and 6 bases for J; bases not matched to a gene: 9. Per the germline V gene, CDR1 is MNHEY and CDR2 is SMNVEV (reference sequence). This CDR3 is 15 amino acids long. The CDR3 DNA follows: TGTGCCAGCAGTGGTTGGACAGGGGGAATGGCTGAAGCTTTCTTT. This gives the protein CASSGWTGGMAEAFF.

The CDR3 DNA sequence: TGTGCCAGCAACCTCCAAGCAACTACCGGGGAGCTGTTTTTT. Amino acid sequence: CASNLQATTGELFF. The chain is built from TRBV7-2 and TRBJ2-2; D is uncertain. The CDR3 loop spans 14 amino acids. Looked up from germline, CDR1 is SGHTA and CDR2 is FQGNSA. Trimming stripped 7 bases from V and 5 bases from J, with 14 bases between.

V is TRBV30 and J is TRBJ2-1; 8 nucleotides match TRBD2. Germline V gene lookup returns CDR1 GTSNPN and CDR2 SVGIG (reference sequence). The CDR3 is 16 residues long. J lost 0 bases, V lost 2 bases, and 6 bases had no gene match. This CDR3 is CAWSPPGGVSYNEQFF. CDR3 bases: TGTGCCTGGAGTCCTCCCGGGGGGGTCTCCTACAATGAGCAGTTCTTC.

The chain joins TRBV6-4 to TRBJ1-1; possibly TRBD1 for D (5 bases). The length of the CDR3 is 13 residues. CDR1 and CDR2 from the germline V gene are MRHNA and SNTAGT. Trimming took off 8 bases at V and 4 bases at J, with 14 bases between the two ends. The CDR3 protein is CASAAGPATEAFF. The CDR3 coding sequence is TGTGCCAGCGCCGCGGGGCCAGCCACTGAAGCTTTCTTT.

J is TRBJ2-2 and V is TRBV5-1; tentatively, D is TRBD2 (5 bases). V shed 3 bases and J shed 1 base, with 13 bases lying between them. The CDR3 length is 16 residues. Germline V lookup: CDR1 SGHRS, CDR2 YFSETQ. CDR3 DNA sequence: TGCGCCAGCAGCTCGGAGGTTCGCGGGAACACCGGGGAGCTGTTTTTT. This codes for CASSSEVRGNTGELFF.

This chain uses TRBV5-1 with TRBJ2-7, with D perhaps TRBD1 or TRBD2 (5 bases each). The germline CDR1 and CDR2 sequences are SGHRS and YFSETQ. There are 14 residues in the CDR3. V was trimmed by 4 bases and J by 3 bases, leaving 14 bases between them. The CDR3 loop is CASSQTGQDYEQYV. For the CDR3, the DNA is TGCGCCAGCAGCCAAACGGGGCAGGACTACGAGCAGTACGTC.

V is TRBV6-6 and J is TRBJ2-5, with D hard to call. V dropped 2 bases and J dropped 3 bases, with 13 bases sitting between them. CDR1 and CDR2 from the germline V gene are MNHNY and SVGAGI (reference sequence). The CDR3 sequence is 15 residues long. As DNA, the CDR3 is TGTGCCAGCAGTTACGTACAGCACTCGAAAGAGACCCAGTACTTC. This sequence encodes CASSYVQHSKETQYF.

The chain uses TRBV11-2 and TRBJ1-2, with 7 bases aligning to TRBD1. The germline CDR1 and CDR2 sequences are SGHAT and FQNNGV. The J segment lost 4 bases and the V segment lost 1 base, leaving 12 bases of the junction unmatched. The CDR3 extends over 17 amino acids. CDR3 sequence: CASSLGTGEIGGYGYTF. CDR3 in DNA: TGTGCCAGCAGCTTAGGAACAGGGGAGATAGGAGGCTATGGCTACACCTTC.

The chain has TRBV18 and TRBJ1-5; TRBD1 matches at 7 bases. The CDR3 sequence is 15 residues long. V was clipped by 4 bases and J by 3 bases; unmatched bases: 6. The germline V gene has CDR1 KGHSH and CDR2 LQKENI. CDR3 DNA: TGTGCCAGCTCACTAGGGACAGAGATCAATCAGCCCCAGCATTTT. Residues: CASSLGTEINQPQHF.

CDR3 bases: TGTGCCAGCTCACCGGCTAGCGGGTCCTCCTACGAGCAGTACGTC. Translating it yields CASSPASGSSYEQYV. This chain links TRBV18 with TRBJ2-7, with 8 bases matching TRBD2. Germline loops: CDR1 KGHSH, CDR2 LQKENI. V lost 3 bases, J lost 0 bases, and 4 bases stayed unmatched. This CDR3 is 15 amino acids long.